This T cell receptor (beta chain) is from a study of Graves' ophthalmopathy and Graves' hyperthyroidism. About the study: Peripheral blood was collected at initial diagnosis, before any treatment. Regarding the study as a whole: The authors also found most expanded thyroid clonotypes above 0.001 frequency in blood.

Using RNA transcripts, the TCR beta CDR3 regions were amplified. RT-PCR with HTBI primers came first, then second-round multiplex PCR. MiXCR, applied by TCRdb to the multiplex PCR reads, yields one record per CDR3 protein. The data show about 660,000 distinct CDR3 sequences, with roughly 41% seen just once and over 2.5% held by the top ten. This CDR3 region has 14 residues. CDR1 is SGHVS and CDR2 is FQNEAQ in the germline V gene. Trimming left V 3 bases short and J 6 bases short, with 11 bases between. If patients had other autoimmune diseases, uncontrolled infections, pregnancy or lactation, they were excluded. PBMCs came from approximately 9.6 ml of fresh peripheral blood. This clonotype was seen at least ten times. What it recognizes is unknown.

The TCR originated in an adult man with Graves' ophthalmopathy. The sequenced material came from peripheral blood. The chain is built from TRBV7-8 and TRBJ2-2, with no clear D. In DNA, the CDR3 is TGTGCCAGCAGCTTCCAGGTTTGGGCCGGGGAGCTGTTTTTT. It translates to CASSFQVWAGELFF.